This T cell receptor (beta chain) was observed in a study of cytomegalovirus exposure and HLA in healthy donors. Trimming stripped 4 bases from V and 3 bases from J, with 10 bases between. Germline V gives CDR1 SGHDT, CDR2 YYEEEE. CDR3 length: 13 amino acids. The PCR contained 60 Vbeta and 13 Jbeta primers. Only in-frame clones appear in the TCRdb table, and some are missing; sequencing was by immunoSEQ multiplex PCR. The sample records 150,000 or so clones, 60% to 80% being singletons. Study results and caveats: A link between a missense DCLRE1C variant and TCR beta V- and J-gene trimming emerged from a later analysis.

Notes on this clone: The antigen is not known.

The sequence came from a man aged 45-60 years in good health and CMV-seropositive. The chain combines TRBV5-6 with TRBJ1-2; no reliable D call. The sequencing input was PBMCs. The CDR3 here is CASSGGNDYGYTF. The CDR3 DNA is TGTGCCAGCAGCGGCGGGAACGACTATGGCTACACCTTC.